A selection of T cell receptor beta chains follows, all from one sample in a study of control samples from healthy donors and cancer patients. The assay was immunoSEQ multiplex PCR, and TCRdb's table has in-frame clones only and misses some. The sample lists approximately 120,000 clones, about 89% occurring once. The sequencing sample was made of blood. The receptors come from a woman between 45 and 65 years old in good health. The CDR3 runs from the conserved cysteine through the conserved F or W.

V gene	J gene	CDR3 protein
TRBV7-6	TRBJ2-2	CASSARNPGELFF
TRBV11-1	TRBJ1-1	CASSSAGNSREAFF
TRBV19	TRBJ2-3	CASSPSTDTQYF
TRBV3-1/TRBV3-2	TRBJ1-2	CASSPIRDRGLANYGYTF
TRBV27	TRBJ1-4	CASSFIGGRGEKLFF
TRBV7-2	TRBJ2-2	CASSTEGGVTGELFF
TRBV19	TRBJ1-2	CASKRGRDSWGGYTF
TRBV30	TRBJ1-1	CAWIRGSEAFF
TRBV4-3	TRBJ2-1	CASSQDRRQGAYNEQFF
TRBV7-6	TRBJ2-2	CASRKSGPTNTGELFF
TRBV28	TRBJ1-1	CASSAGRAEAFF
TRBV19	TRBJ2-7	CATGQIYEQYF
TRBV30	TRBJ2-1	CAWRTGSYNEQFF
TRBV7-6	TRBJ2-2	CASSLLSAQGDAGELFF
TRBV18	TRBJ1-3	CASSRLDGGSGNTIYF
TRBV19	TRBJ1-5	CASSIEHALSNQPQHF
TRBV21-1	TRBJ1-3	CARANRPSGNTIYF
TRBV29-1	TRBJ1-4	CSAGFGPQSEKLFF
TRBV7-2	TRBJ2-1	CATPPAGVVLDNEQFF
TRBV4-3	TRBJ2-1	CASSHLEQGNEQFF
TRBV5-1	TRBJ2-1	CASSSNLGLAGQFF
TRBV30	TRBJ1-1	CAWSVDENTEAFF
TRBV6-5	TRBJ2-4	CASSYSNSLGNIQYF
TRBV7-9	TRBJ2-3	CASSLENLAIGGHTQYF
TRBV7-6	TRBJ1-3	CASSLAVWGSGNTIYF
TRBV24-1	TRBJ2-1	CATSDLRGPNEQFF
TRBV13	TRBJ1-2	CASSLGTGDGYTF
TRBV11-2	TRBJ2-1	CASSLTSGNEQFF
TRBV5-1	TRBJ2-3	CASTSMIADTQYF
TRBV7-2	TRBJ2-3	CASSPIRTGGGGQYF
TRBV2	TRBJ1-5	CASSGRAVSNQPQHF
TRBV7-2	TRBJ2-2	CASSLQADTGELFF
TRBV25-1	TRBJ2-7	CASSEVGTGSYEQYF
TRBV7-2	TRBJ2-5	CASSAGGPWETQYF
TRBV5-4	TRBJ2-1	CASSPTGTIEQFF
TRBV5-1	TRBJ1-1	CASSWGIRGGDEAFF
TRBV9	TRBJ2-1	CASSPSGGSSYNEQFF
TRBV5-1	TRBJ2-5	CASSLWLQETQYF
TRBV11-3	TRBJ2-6	CASSPGQGRHSGANVLTF
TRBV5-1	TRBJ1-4	CASSGGRGDEKLFF
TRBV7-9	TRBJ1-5	CASSRQNQPQHF
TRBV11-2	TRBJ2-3	CASSLDRQYF